This is a list of T cell receptor beta chains from one sample in a study of T cells after yellow fever vaccination. TCRdb analysed the 5' RACE reads with MiXCR anew, one entry per CDR3 protein. Of about 160,000 distinct CDR3 sequences listed, 6% to 7.5% are singletons. The sequenced sample was CD4+ T cells sorted from PBMCs, obtained 4 to 6 days after the first yellow fever vaccination. The receptors originated from a man younger than 30 who received the YFV17D yellow fever vaccine. Each CDR3 is given with its conserved first and last residue. A D gene is named only where the DNA matches it firmly. Rows may omit the clone size; those that give it use once, few, many or a size class.

d_gene	abundance	j_gene	v_gene	CDR3aa	CDR3nt
NA	many	TRBJ1-2	TRBV27	CASTPSWGGGNYGYTF	TGTGCCAGCACCCCCTCTTGGGGGGGTGGTAACTATGGCTACACCTTC
NA	many	TRBJ2-3	TRBV5-1	CASSPDLGSDTQYF	TGCGCCAGCAGCCCGGACTTGGGATCGGATACGCAGTATTTT
NA	NA	TRBJ2-7	TRBV11-1	CASSLAPAGQLGEQYF	TGTGCCAGCAGCTTAGCGCCGGCAGGCCAATTGGGGGAGCAGTACTTC
TRBD2	many	TRBJ2-5	TRBV5-6	CASSQTSGVGPQYF	TGTGCCAGCAGCCAGACTAGCGGGGTCGGGCCCCAGTACTTC
TRBD1	NA	TRBJ1-6	TRBV20-1	CSAKTGYHNSPLHF	TGCAGTGCTAAGACAGGGTATCATAATTCACCCCTCCACTTT
NA	many	TRBJ1-1	TRBV12-3/TRBV12-4	CASSLGDTGLGTEAFF	TGTGCCAGCAGTCTGGGTGACACAGGGTTGGGCACTGAAGCTTTCTTT
NA	NA	TRBJ2-3	TRBV5-6	CASSLGGPFTDTQYF	TGTGCCAGCAGCTTGGGTGGGCCATTCACAGATACGCAGTATTTT
NA	many	TRBJ1-1	TRBV5-1	CASSFGPLGSEAFF	TGCGCCAGCAGCTTCGGCCCCTTAGGGTCTGAAGCTTTCTTT
NA	many	TRBJ1-6	TRBV7-9	CASSGGGFNSPLHF	TGTGCCAGCAGTGGTGGGGGATTTAATTCACCCCTCCACTTT
TRBD1	many	TRBJ2-3	TRBV5-1	CASSSASGTGADTQYF	TGCGCCAGCAGCTCTGCCTCCGGGACAGGGGCAGATACGCAGTATTTT
TRBD1	many	TRBJ1-1	TRBV9	CASSVTGRSEAFF	TGTGCCAGCAGCGTGACAGGGAGATCTGAAGCTTTCTTT
NA	NA	TRBJ2-3	TRBV4-2	CASSRLVGETSTDTQYF	TGTGCCAGCAGCCGCCTTGTTGGTGAAACTAGCACAGATACGCAGTATTTT
NA	NA	TRBJ1-1	TRBV6-6	CASLARIGTEAFF	TGTGCCAGCCTCGCGCGCATCGGGACTGAAGCTTTCTTT
TRBD2	many	TRBJ2-1	TRBV4-3	CASSRKLAGDNEQFF	TGCGCCAGCAGCCGGAAACTAGCGGGGGACAATGAGCAGTTCTTC
NA	few	TRBJ2-3	TRBV20-1	CSLGRLPDTQYF	TGCAGCTTGGGTAGACTCCCAGATACGCAGTATTTT
NA	NA	TRBJ1-2	TRBV4-1	CASSQIGFGYTF	TGCGCCAGCAGCCAGATTGGTTTTGGCTACACCTTC
NA	few	TRBJ2-3	TRBV9	CASSPSNLVGTDTQYF	TGTGCCAGCAGCCCATCAAACTTGGTCGGCACAGATACGCAGTATTTT
NA	NA	TRBJ2-1	TRBV7-7	CASSPRQDIRGEQFF	TGTGCTAGCAGTCCACGTCAGGACATCAGGGGTGAGCAGTTCTTC
NA	many	TRBJ1-5	TRBV20-1	CSARGGFLPVEQPQHF	TGCAGTGCTAGAGGGGGATTTCTCCCGGTAGAGCAGCCCCAGCATTTT
NA	NA	TRBJ2-5	TRBV27	CASSPSWGNHRETQYF	TGTGCCAGCAGTCCGTCGTGGGGTAATCATCGGGAGACCCAGTACTTC
NA	many	TRBJ1-5	TRBV27	CASSLYKSQPQHF	TGTGCCAGCAGTTTATATAAGAGTCAGCCCCAGCATTTT
NA	many	TRBJ1-2	TRBV5-1	CASSLLKGGYTF	TGCGCCAGCAGCTTGTTGAAGGGTGGCTACACCTTC
NA	many	TRBJ1-1	TRBV5-1	CASSIQRNTEAFF	TGCGCCAGCAGCATTCAGAGGAACACTGAAGCTTTCTTT
TRBD1	many	TRBJ2-5	TRBV6-2/TRBV6-3	CASSIRRDRGPRQETQYF	TGTGCCAGCAGCATCAGGAGGGACAGGGGGCCTCGGCAAGAGACCCAGTACTTC